This TCR beta chain is drawn from a study of T cell repertoires in cytomegalovirus infection. The germline V gene has CDR1 SNHLY and CDR2 FYNNEI. This CDR3 spans 15 amino acids. Trimming left V 4 bases short and J 7 bases short, with 20 bases between. Broader study findings: The ex vivo response was dominated by HLA-C-restricted CMV-specific TCR beta clonotypes. CMV carriers having the relevant HLA were flagged by cumulative public TCR beta family frequency.

Points on this clonotype: What it recognizes is unknown.

TCRdb re-called the reads through MiXCR, storing one row per CDR3 protein. The sample comprises 350,000 to 550,000 distinct CDR3 sequences, around 32% of which are singletons, and roughly 13% rests with the top ten. The source is a human donor in good health (CMV status not recorded). Some clones in this sample may be carry-over from other donors' samples. V gene TRBV2 combines with J gene TRBJ2-7; D gene ambiguous. Sequenced sample: PBMCs. The CDR3 reads CASSAVAGLIREQYF. The DNA of the CDR3 is TGTGCCAGCAGTGCCGTGGCAGGCCTCATACGGGAGCAGTACTTC. Combining the CDR3 with reference TRBV2 and TRBJ2-7 gives the whole variable domain EPEVTQTPSHQVTQMGQEVILRCVPISNHLYFYWYRQILGQKVEFLVSFYNNEISEKSEIFDDQFSVERPDGSNFTLKIRSTKLEDSAMYFCASSAVAGLIREQYFGPGTRLTVT.